The source of this T cell receptor (beta chain) is a study of OX40 agonist ivuxolimab in advanced cancers. This CDR3 contains 16 residues. Germline values: CDR1 GTSNPN, CDR2 SVGIG (reference sequence). J gave up 8 bases and V 4 bases, and 18 bases lay outside the gene matches. Sequenced by immunoSEQ multiplex PCR; TCRdb stores in-frame clones only, minus some. The table includes 55,000 to 90,000 clones, roughly 89% detected once. The source was CD4+ or CD8+ T cells sorted from blood, collected in a trial of the OX40 agonist ivuxolimab. The V gene is TRBV30, the J gene TRBJ1-2; 8 bases align to TRBD1. This TCR derives from an adult with an advanced solid tumor such as melanoma, head and neck, liver or kidney cancer. CDR3 sequence reads: CAWKVWQGATGGGYTF. CDR3 coding DNA: TGTGCCTGGAAGGTATGGCAGGGGGCCACTGGTGGCGGCTACACCTTC.